The 10 T cell receptor beta chains listed next were all sequenced from one sample in a study of cytomegalovirus exposure and HLA in healthy donors. PCR used 60 Vbeta primers and 13 Jbeta primers. Assay used: immunoSEQ multiplex PCR; TCRdb lists only in-frame clones, some missing. The table includes approximately 160,000 clones, about 80% detected once. Material for sequencing was PBMCs. These receptors were collected from a woman aged 45 to 65 in good health and CMV-seropositive.

This clone was seen a few times. V and J are TRBV18 and TRBJ1-1; D might be TRBD1 (5 bases). The CDR3 length is 14 residues. CDR1 KGHSH and CDR2 LQKENI come from the germline V gene. Trimming took 3 bases from V and 6 from J, leaving 14 bases between them. The CDR3 loop reads CASSPQGPKPEAFF. As DNA, the CDR3 is TGTGCCAGCTCACCCCAGGGCCCTAAGCCTGAAGCTTTCTTT.

The J gene is TRBJ1-2, the V gene TRBV19; a possible D gene is TRBD1 (6 bases). Germline V lookup: CDR1 LNHDA, CDR2 SQIVND (reference sequence). The CDR3 runs 14 residues. V was pared by 4 bases and J by 2 bases, with 11 bases between. The CDR3: CASSTRTGNYGYTF. DNA for the CDR3: TGTGCCAGTAGTACGCGAACAGGGAACTATGGCTACACCTTC.

CDR3 DNA: TGCAGCGTTGGTAGGACAGGGAGTCAGCCCCAGCATTTT. Translated, it gives CSVGRTGSQPQHF. V usage is TRBV29-1 and J usage is TRBJ1-5; 8 bases are shared with TRBD1. V lost 4 bases and J lost 6; bases outside the gene matches: 5. This CDR3 is 13 amino acids long. Germline CDR1 reads SQVTM; CDR2 reads ANQGSEA.

This chain joins TRBV7-6 and TRBJ1-1; TRBD1 matches at 11 bases. V lost 5 bases and J lost 5; bases outside the gene matches: 4. This CDR3 region has 14 residues. Per germline, CDR1 SGHVS and CDR2 FNYEAQ. The CDR3 loop reads CASSQGTGGTEAFF. As DNA, the CDR3 is TGTGCCAGCAGCCAAGGGACAGGGGGGACTGAAGCTTTCTTT.

V gene TRBV18 combines with J gene TRBJ1-1; 8 bases are shared with TRBD1. Looked up from germline, CDR1 is KGHSH and CDR2 is LQKENI. J gave up 4 bases and V 6 bases, and 4 bases lay outside the gene matches. CDR3 length: 13 amino acids. DNA of the CDR3: TGTGCCAGCTCCCACGGACAGGGCACTGAAGCTTTCTTT. The encoded protein is CASSHGQGTEAFF. Variable domain in full (rest from reference TRBV18 and TRBJ1-1): NAGVMQNPRHLVRRRGQEARLRCSPMKGHSHVYWYRQLPEEGLKFMVYLQKENIIDESGMPKERFSAEFPKEGPSILRIQQVVRGDSAAYFCASSHGQGTEAFFGQGTRLTVV.

This chain links TRBV6-1 with TRBJ1-3; no clear D gene. The ends were cut back, 4 bases at V and 0 bases at J, with 10 bases in the middle. Germline V lookup: CDR1 MNHNS, CDR2 SASEGT. This CDR3 region has 15 residues. CDR3 loop: CASSVVGSSGNTIYF. The CDR3 DNA follows: TGTGCCAGCAGTGTGGTGGGGAGCTCTGGAAACACCATATATTTT.

The V gene is TRBV19, the J gene TRBJ2-3, with 8 bases lining up with TRBD1. V shed 10 bases, J shed 4 bases, and the junction held 10 bases outside the gene matches. Germline-derived CDR1 and CDR2 are LNHDA and SQIVND (reference sequence). The CDR3 sequence is 14 residues long. The CDR3 DNA reads as TGTGCCACCTCCATTGGACAGGGCGCAGATACGCAGTATTTT. It is translated as CATSIGQGADTQYF. Together with reference TRBV19 and TRBJ2-3, the CDR3 gives the full variable domain: DGGITQSPKYLFRKEGQNVTLSCEQNLNHDAMYWYRQDPGQGLRLIYYSQIVNDFQKGDIAEGYSVSREKKESFPLTVTSAQKNPTAFYLCATSIGQGADTQYFGPGTRLTVL.

The CDR3 protein is CASSLREGGQETQYF. Here the CDR3 DNA reads TGTGCCAGCAGCTTACGGGAGGGCGGCCAAGAGACCCAGTACTTC. The J gene is TRBJ2-5, the V gene TRBV7-9, with TRBD2 matching 8 bases. Losses at the gene ends were 2 bases for V and 1 base for J; bases not matched to a gene: 3. The CDR3 loop spans 15 amino acids. Germline lookup yields CDR1 SEHNR and CDR2 FQNEAQ (reference sequence).

This chain joins TRBV28 and TRBJ2-3; tentatively, D is TRBD1 (5 bases). This CDR3 region has 14 residues. Per the germline V gene, CDR1 is MDHEN and CDR2 is SYDVKM. V was clipped by 5 bases and J by 2 bases, with 11 bases between them. In DNA, the CDR3 is TGTGCCAGCAGTCCGACAGTTTCCACAGATACGCAGTATTTT. Translation: CASSPTVSTDTQYF.

This clone turned up a few times. The rearrangement links TRBV4-2 to TRBJ1-2; TRBD1 matches 7 bases. This CDR3 spans 13 amino acids. V lost 6 bases and J lost 4; bases outside the gene matches: 5. Per the germline V gene, CDR1 is LGHNA and CDR2 is YNFKEQ. CDR3 DNA: TGTGCCAGCAGGCCCCAGGGGGGCTATGGCTACACCTTC. Amino acids: CASRPQGGYGYTF.